This T cell receptor beta chain originates from a study of blood T cell repertoires in COVID-19 (dated by TCRdb to 2020 to 2022). About the investigation overall: Collaborator samples came from the United States, Italy and Spain and covered acute and convalescent phases of COVID-19. The repertoires were released in a freely available public database intended as a resource for research on the immune response to SARS-CoV-2. A de-identified subject ID, COVID-19 status, age in years and sex were almost always included in the sample metadata. Where HLA class I and class II types were available, the types were taken from metadata supplied by the sample provider, not from assay-based typing. The prospective study material was composed of cDNA or gDNA derived from T cells, B-cell-depleted T cells, or PBMCs. Deeply sampled blood TCRbeta repertoires from subjects exposed to, actively infected with, or recovered from COVID-19 were included in the dataset. Samples came from the ongoing ImmuneRACE study (first 160 participants) plus 1,254 subjects from 6 global collaborators.

About this clone: Its antigen remains unidentified. No much larger clone exists at a distance of one base, and base qualities are not known.

TCRbeta CDR3 regions were amplified from genomic DNA by means of the immunoSEQ Assay, a bias-controlled multiplex PCR. In the authors' own workflow: The number of nucleated cells in each sample was estimated by amplification of reference gene primers within the assay. To quantify the absolute abundance of each unique TCRbeta CDR3 rearrangement, sequence reads were collapsed and filtered. Productive Simpson clonality was computed per sample as the square root of Simpson's diversity index over productive rearrangements. Held by TCRdb, this immuneACCESS table contains in-frame sequences only and omits some clones. Under half of the omission traces to an unresolved V gene where checked; the cause of the rest is unknown. Clonal size and the V and J genes are those of that table, whereas D and trimming came from the DNA. The sample table holds under 300,000 clones, of which approximately 80% were seen once. The ten largest clones capture 4% of the sample.

Whole blood was collected in K2EDTA tubes by collaborating institutions according to the institutions' own protocols. For TCRbeta analysis, collaborator samples were shipped as frozen whole blood, as isolated PBMCs, or as DNA extracted from either sample type. The germline V gene gives CDR1 as SGHRS and CDR2 as YFSETQ. The CDR3 holds 14 amino acids from the cysteine to the phenylalanine. Left in the record is the CDR3 DNA by itself, 42 bases read in frame from the first base. V loses 4 bases, J loses 7 bases, and the germline ends lie 17 bases apart. What the authors observed across the whole study: Clinical and demographic metadata were provided uncurated, with the amount varying by source and participant.

Sequenced: peripheral blood. The clonotype originates from a woman between 40 and 50 years old with active or convalescent COVID-19. The chain is assembled from TRBV5-1 and TRBJ1-2; the D gene identity is not certain. The sequenced DNA is TGCGCCAGCAGCCCCCGAGAGGGCCGCGGTGGCTACACCTTC. Translation gives CASSPREGRGGYTF. Beyond the CDR3, the reference TRBV5-1 and TRBJ1-2 genes provide the residues; the full variable domain reads: KAGVTQTPRYLIKTRGQQVTLSCSPISGHRSVSWYQQTPGQGLQFLFEYFSETQRNKGNFPGRFSGRQFSNSRSEMNVSTLELGDSALYLCASSPREGRGGYTFGSGTRLTVV.